This record covers a single T cell receptor beta chain. The data were taken from a study of blood T cell repertoires in COVID-19. Study information: Whether acute or convalescent, the COVID-19 samples came from the United States, Italy and Spain. The cDNA or gDNA used as material had been derived from T cells, B-cell-depleted T cells, or PBMCs.

The CDR3 is made up of 16 amino acids. CDR1 and CDR2 (germline): SGHNT, YYREEE (reference sequence). The V end lost 5 bases, the J end lost 2 bases, and 19 bases lay between the germline ends. Produced via immunoSEQ multiplex PCR; TCRdb's table is partial and in-frame only. The sample lists 150,000 or so clones, around 85% occurring once. The chain combines TRBV5-4 with TRBJ1-2; D remains unclear. The sequenced sample consisted of peripheral blood. The sequence came from a woman of 80 years or more with acute or convalescent COVID-19. The CDR3 coding sequence is TGTGCCAGCAGTTCTAGACGCGACTCGAAAAACTATGGCTACACCTTC. Amino acid sequence: CASSSRRDSKNYGYTF.